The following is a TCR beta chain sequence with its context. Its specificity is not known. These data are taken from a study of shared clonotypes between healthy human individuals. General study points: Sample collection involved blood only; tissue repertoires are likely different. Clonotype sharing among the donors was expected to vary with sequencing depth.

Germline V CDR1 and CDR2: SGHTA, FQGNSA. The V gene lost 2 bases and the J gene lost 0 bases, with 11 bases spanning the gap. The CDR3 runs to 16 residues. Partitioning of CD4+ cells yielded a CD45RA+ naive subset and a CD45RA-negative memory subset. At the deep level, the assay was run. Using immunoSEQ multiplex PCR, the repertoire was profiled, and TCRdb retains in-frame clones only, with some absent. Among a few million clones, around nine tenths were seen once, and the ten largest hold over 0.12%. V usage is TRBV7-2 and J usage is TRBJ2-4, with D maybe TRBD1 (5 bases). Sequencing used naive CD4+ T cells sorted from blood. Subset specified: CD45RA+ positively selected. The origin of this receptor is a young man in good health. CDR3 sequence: CASSLRTGLAKNIQYF. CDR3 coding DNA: TGTGCCAGCAGCTTACGTACAGGATTAGCCAAAAACATTCAGTACTTC.